Listed here are 11 T cell receptor beta chains from one sample, sequenced in a study of cytomegalovirus exposure and HLA in healthy donors. Assay used: immunoSEQ multiplex PCR; TCRdb lists only in-frame clones, some missing. This table has roughly 200,000 clones, approximately 84% appearing once. Sequencing was carried out using PBMCs. The receptor set was obtained from a woman aged 18-29 years in good health and CMV-seropositive.

The chain links TRBV6-1 to TRBJ2-7, with D uncertain. The V end was cut by 4 bases, the J end by 2 bases, with 12 bases between. This CDR3 has 14 residues. Germline V gene lookup returns CDR1 MNHNS and CDR2 SASEGT. The CDR3 loop reads CASSARSPTYEQYF. The CDR3 DNA reads TGTGCCAGCAGTGCCCGCTCACCTACCTACGAGCAGTACTTC.

The CDR3 DNA reads as TGTGCCAGCAGTGAACGGACTTTTTTGGATGGCTACACCTTC. Its protein is CASSERTFLDGYTF. This sequence joins TRBV27 and TRBJ1-2; D not certain. The length of the CDR3 is 14 residues. Germline loops: CDR1 MNHEY, CDR2 SMNVEV (reference sequence). V was clipped by 5 bases and J by 6 bases, with 16 bases between them.

This chain connects TRBV9 to TRBJ2-7, with TRBD2 as a possible D gene (5 bases). V was trimmed by 4 bases and J by 0 bases, leaving 17 bases between them. In germline, CDR1 is SGDLS, CDR2 YYNGEE. The CDR3 totals 16 residues. The DNA for the CDR3 is TGTGCCAGCAGCTCCCGAGGCGGGCAGTCCTCCTACGAGCAGTACTTC. This encodes CASSSRGGQSSYEQYF.

This chain links TRBV7-3 with TRBJ2-1, with a weak D call TRBD2 (5 bases). The germline V gene encodes CDR1 SGHTA and CDR2 FQGTGA. V lost 2 bases and J lost 10, with 12 bases in between. The CDR3 consists of 13 residues. In DNA form, the CDR3 reads TGTGCCAGCAGCTTATTACTCGGGAACGAGCAGTTCTTC. Translation: CASSLLLGNEQFF.

V and J are TRBV5-1 and TRBJ1-4; D is unresolved. The ends were cut back, 2 bases at V and 6 bases at J, with 11 bases in the middle. The CDR3 is made up of 14 amino acids. Germline V gene lookup returns CDR1 SGHRS and CDR2 YFSETQ. This chain's CDR3 is CASSLTAADEKLFF. In DNA, the CDR3 is TGCGCCAGCAGCTTAACAGCGGCGGATGAAAAACTGTTTTTT.

The chain employs TRBV7-6 and TRBJ2-6, with D tentatively TRBD2 (5 bases). Germline CDR1 reads SGHVS; CDR2 reads FNYEAQ. The CDR3 has 12 residues. Trimming removed 5 bases at V and 17 bases at J, with 16 bases between. The CDR3 DNA follows: TGTGCCAGCAGCCCGTACAACCGGGATTTGACTTTC. Its protein product is CASSPYNRDLTF.

The genes are TRBV5-5 and TRBJ1-1; 9 bases fit TRBD1. V lost 4 bases, J lost 1 base, and 8 bases stayed unmatched. The germline CDR1 and CDR2 sequences are SGHKS and YYEKEE (reference sequence). This CDR3 is built from 16 residues. The CDR3 DNA follows: TGTGCCAGCAGCCGTATGACAGGGGGTGGGAACACTGAAGCTTTCTTT. Translation gives CASSRMTGGGNTEAFF. Combining the CDR3 with reference TRBV5-5 and TRBJ1-1 gives the whole variable domain DAGVTQSPTHLIKTRGQQVTLRCSPISGHKSVSWYQQVLGQGPQFIFQYYEKEERGRGNFPDRFSARQFPNYSSELNVNALLLGDSALYLCASSRMTGGGNTEAFFGQGTRLTVV.

This clone has only a few counts. The J gene is TRBJ1-5, the V gene TRBV5-6; no clear D gene. The V gene lost 1 base and the J gene lost 3 bases, with 8 bases spanning the gap. CDR1 is SGHDT and CDR2 is YYEEEE in the germline V gene. CDR3 size: 14 residues. The CDR3 DNA sequence: TGTGCCAGCAGCTTGTCGGGGAACAATCAGCCCCAGCATTTT. It encodes CASSLSGNNQPQHF.

V and J are TRBV7-8 and TRBJ1-2; maybe TRBD1 (5 bases). V was clipped by 3 bases and J by 9 bases, with 20 bases between them. The CDR3 consists of 15 residues. CDR1 and CDR2 from the germline V gene are SGHVS and FQNEAQ. The CDR3 loop is CASSFQTVGRRSYTF. The CDR3 DNA is TGTGCCAGCAGCTTCCAGACAGTCGGTCGTAGGAGCTACACCTTC.

This clone was counted a few times. The chain carries TRBV2 and TRBJ1-5; 10 positions agree with TRBD1. The J segment lost 4 bases and the V segment lost 5 bases, leaving 14 bases of the junction unmatched. Germline V gene data show CDR1 as SNHLY and CDR2 as FYNNEI. The CDR3 has 18 residues. The CDR3 loop reads CASSNRKGTGAGNQPQHF. CDR3 sequence (DNA): TGTGCCAGCAGTAATCGGAAGGGGACAGGGGCTGGAAATCAGCCCCAGCATTTT.

The rearrangement links TRBV20-1 to TRBJ2-2; D might be TRBD2 (6 bases). CDR1 is DFQATT and CDR2 is SNEGSKA in the germline V gene (reference sequence). The CDR3 extends over 11 amino acids. Trimming removed 3 bases at V and 7 bases at J, with 6 bases between. Written as DNA, the CDR3 is TGCAGTGCTAGCGGGGGCGGGGAGCTGTTTTTT. Translating it yields CSASGGGELFF.